One sample yielded the 21 T cell receptor beta chains listed below, sequenced in a study of molecular identifiers for immune sequencing clone quantification (dated by TCRdb to the late 2010s). The library was prepared using PCR. Sequenced using an Illumina HiSeq 4000. TCRdb trimmed the raw reads at Q25, called clones with MiXCR and kept productive beta chains. Rows matching on CDR3 protein sequence are summarized as one entry with the most common DNA and genes. The sample table holds around 470,000 distinct CDR3 sequences, of which over 20% were seen once. Around 0.84% of the sample lies in the top ten. Input material: naive CD8+ T cells from blood, with Jurkat cell RNA spiked in. This sample's cell subset or site label indicates: FACS-sorted CD8+CD4-CCR7+CD45RA+ naive T cells. These receptor sequences come from a human donor in good health. Some libraries in this study had Jurkat cell RNA spiked in.

In this sample, this clonotype turned up many times. V gene TRBV6-5 combines with J gene TRBJ2-7; tentatively, D is TRBD1 or TRBD2 (5 bases each). Between the trimmed V and J ends, which lost 1 base and 2 bases, there was a span of 18 bases. This CDR3 region has 17 residues. The germline gives CDR1 MNHEY, CDR2 SVGAGI. CDR3: CASSYFGTPVSPYEQYF. In DNA, the CDR3 is TGTGCCAGCAGTTACTTCGGGACCCCCGTTTCACCCTACGAGCAGTACTTC.

The chain recombines TRBV30 with TRBJ1-2, with 12 positions matching TRBD1. Germline-derived CDR1 and CDR2 are GTSNPN and SVGIG (reference sequence). J gave up 5 bases and V 0 bases, and 25 bases lay outside the gene matches. The CDR3 covers 22 residues. In DNA, the CDR3 is TGTGCCTGGAGTGTACGGGAACGGGTCTGGGACAGGGGGCGCATGGGCCCTTATGGCTACACCTTC. Translation: CAWSVRERVWDRGRMGPYGYTF. Drawing the rest from reference TRBV30 and TRBJ1-2, the complete variable domain is SQTIHQWPATLVQPVGSPLSLECTVEGTSNPNLYWYRQAAGRGLQLLFYSVGIGQISSEVPQNLSASRPQDRQFILSSKKLLLSDSGFYLCAWSVRERVWDRGRMGPYGYTFGSGTRLTVV.

This rearrangement joins TRBV10-3 to TRBJ1-1; 7 bases fit TRBD1. Germline V lookup: CDR1 ENHRY, CDR2 SYGVKD. The CDR3 runs to 14 residues. The V and J ends lost 9 bases and 2 bases, in that order; junction bases with no gene match: 9. The CDR3: CAINTDRANTEAFF. The CDR3 DNA reads as TGTGCCATTAACACCGACAGGGCTAACACTGAAGCTTTCTTT.

The chain couples TRBV6-2 or TRBV6-3 to TRBJ2-7; 8 bases are a match to TRBD2. Losses at the gene ends were 2 bases for V and 2 bases for J; bases not matched to a gene: 5. The CDR3 totals 15 residues. Germline assignment: CDR1 MNHEY and CDR2 SVGEGT. The CDR3 loop is CASSYGVSGAYEQYF. In DNA form, the CDR3 reads TGTGCCAGCAGTTACGGAGTTAGCGGGGCCTACGAGCAGTACTTC.

This clonotype was detected many times. The chain employs TRBV20-1 and TRBJ2-3; D not certain. Per germline, CDR1 DFQATT and CDR2 SNEGSKA (reference sequence). CDR3 length: 13 amino acids. The ends were cut back, 7 bases at V and 2 bases at J, with 13 bases in the middle. The CDR3: CSVLGLDTDTQYF. CDR3 DNA sequence: TGCAGTGTACTCGGCCTAGACACAGATACGCAGTATTTT.

The V gene is TRBV2, the J gene TRBJ1-4; tentatively, D is TRBD1 (5 bases). V gave up 3 bases and J gave up 7 bases, with 12 bases separating them. Germline V gene sequence: CDR1 SNHLY, CDR2 FYNNEI. The CDR3 runs to 14 residues. Here the CDR3 reads CASSDGGRAEKLFF. DNA of the CDR3: TGTGCCAGCAGTGACGGGGGAAGGGCTGAAAAACTGTTTTTT.

The genes are TRBV20-1 and TRBJ1-5; D perhaps matches TRBD1 (5 bases). CDR1 and CDR2 (germline): DFQATT, SNEGSKA (reference sequence). V was pared by 3 bases and J by 2 bases, with 14 bases between. This CDR3 spans 15 amino acids. DNA for the CDR3: TGCAGTGCTAGTGGTGAGGGGATCGGCAATCAGCCCCAGCATTTT. Its translation is CSASGEGIGNQPQHF.

A note on this clonotype: Given a much more abundant clone one base away, this may be a read error. The CDR3 bases are TGTGCCGGCAGCTTTCCTAGTGAGCAGTTCTTC. It specifies CAGSFPSEQFF. The V and J genes are TRBV7-2 and TRBJ2-1; the D is unclear. This CDR3 is built from 11 residues. Germline CDR1 reads SGHTA; CDR2 reads FQGNSA.

With respect to this clonotype: Just one base apart from a much larger clone, this may be a read error. V gene TRBV20-1 combines with J gene TRBJ1-2; TRBD1 matches at 10 bases. In germline, CDR1 is DFQATT, CDR2 SNEGSKA (reference sequence). The junction had 12 bases not matched to a gene; V was cut back by 4 bases and J by 7 bases. The CDR3 extends over 15 amino acids. CDR3 sequence: CSAKRPRQGACGYTF. The CDR3 coding sequence is TGCAGTGCTAAACGCCCACGACAGGGGGCTTGTGGCTACACCTTC.

There are a few counts of this clonotype. The genes are TRBV3-1 and TRBJ2-7; perhaps TRBD1 as D (5 bases). CDR1 LGHDT and CDR2 YNNKEL come from the germline V gene (reference sequence). Trimming removed 4 bases from V and 0 bases from J, with 19 bases in between. This CDR3 contains 17 residues. The CDR3, as DNA: TGTGCCAGCAGCCCAACCCTAGGCGACAGCAGCTCCTACGAGCAGTACTTC. Translation: CASSPTLGDSSSYEQYF.

This clonotype was counted at least ten times. This chain uses TRBV7-6 with TRBJ2-3; 11 nucleotides agree with TRBD1. The CDR3 sequence is 18 residues long. The V gene end was trimmed by 2 bases and the J gene end by 0 bases; junction bases not matched to a gene: 7. Germline assignment: CDR1 SGHVS and CDR2 FNYEAQ. CDR3 sequence: CASSLRTGGRTSTDTQYF. The CDR3 bases are TGTGCCAGCAGCTTAAGGACAGGGGGCAGGACTAGCACAGATACGCAGTATTTT.

Regarding this clonotype: At one end the junction does not follow the germline gene, possibly because of a read error. This rearrangement joins TRBV28 to TRBJ1-1; TRBD1 might be the D (5 bases). Germline CDR1 is MDHEN and CDR2 is SYDVKM. The CDR3 covers 13 residues. The DNA for the CDR3 is TGTGCCAGCAGTAGGAGGGGTCAAACTGAAGCTTCCTTT. Residues: CASSRRGQTEASF.

This chain joins TRBV4-3 and TRBJ2-2; TRBD1 matches at 7 bases. This CDR3 contains 15 residues. Germline CDR1 and CDR2: LGHNA and YSLEER. V trimming: 0 bases; J trimming: 5 bases; junction bases outside the gene matches: 3. CDR3 amino acids: CASSQDDRETGELFF. CDR3 DNA sequence: TGCGCCAGCAGCCAAGATGACAGGGAGACCGGGGAGCTGTTTTTT.

This clonotype was seen many times. The rearrangement links TRBV7-6 to TRBJ2-5, with 12 bases aligning to TRBD2. This CDR3 region has 16 residues. Germline V lookup: CDR1 SGHVS, CDR2 FNYEAQ. The V and J ends lost 5 bases and 5 bases, in that order; junction bases with no gene match: 9. In DNA form, the CDR3 reads TGTGCCAGCAGCCTCAGACTAGCGGGAGTACGCGAGACCCAGTACTTC. Protein sequence: CASSLRLAGVRETQYF.

A remark on this clonotype: A read error may be the cause here, since a much bigger clone is one base away. The chain uses TRBV29-1 and TRBJ2-7, with D hard to call. Germline CDR1 is SQVTM and CDR2 is ANQGSEA. The CDR3 consists of 12 residues. The CDR3 spells CSVIYDTYERYF. CDR3 nucleotides: TGCAGCGTCATATACGACACTTACGAGCGGTACTTC.

This clonotype was seen repeatedly, ten times or more. This chain links TRBV10-3 with TRBJ2-3, with a possible D match to TRBD2 (5 bases). The V gene's germline CDR1 is ENHRY and CDR2 SYGVKD. This CDR3 is built from 16 residues. Trimming removed 0 bases from V and 0 bases from J, with 10 bases in between. The CDR3 here is CAISESTGTSTDTQYF. CDR3 bases: TGTGCCATCAGTGAGTCTACGGGAACCAGCACAGATACGCAGTATTTT.

The chain carries TRBV12-3 or TRBV12-4 and TRBJ2-5, with 7 bases fitting TRBD2. J was trimmed by 3 bases and V by 3 bases; bases with no gene match: 4. The CDR3 loop spans 14 amino acids. DNA of the CDR3: TGTGCCAGCAGTTTTATTACTAGCGAAGAGACCCAGTACTTC. Its translation is CASSFITSEETQYF.

To note about this clonotype: One base away lies a much larger clone, so this may be a sequencing read error. The chain employs TRBV30 and TRBJ1-1; TRBD1 might be the D (5 bases). Trimming took off 1 base at V and 4 bases at J, with 19 bases between the two ends. In germline, CDR1 is GTSNPN, CDR2 SVGIG (reference sequence). The CDR3 has 16 amino acids. CDR3 residues: CAWSALGTPLSTEAFF. For the CDR3, the DNA is TGTGCCTGGAGTGCATTAGGGACCCCACTGAGCACTGAAGCTTTCTTT. The full variable domain, with the rest looked up from reference TRBV30 and TRBJ1-1, is SQTIHQWPATLVQPVGSPLSLECTVEGTSNPNLYWYRQAAGRGLQLLFYSVGIGQISSEVPQNLSASRPQDRQFILSSKKLLLSDSGFYLCAWSALGTPLSTEAFFGQGTRLTVV.

V gene TRBV15 combines with J gene TRBJ2-1, with TRBD2 identical over 7 bases. Germline CDR1 and CDR2: LNHNV and YYDKDF (reference sequence). The junction had 7 bases not matched to a gene; V was cut back by 4 bases and J by 4 bases. The CDR3 has 15 amino acids. CDR3 sequence (DNA): TGTGCCACCAGCATCGGTGGGGGGGTGTACAATGAGCAGTTCTTC. Encoded protein: CATSIGGGVYNEQFF. The variable domain in full, with the rest retrieved from reference TRBV15 and TRBJ2-1, is DAMVIQNPRYQVTQFGKPVTLSCSQTLNHNVMYWYQQKSSQAPKLLFHYYDKDFNNEADTPDNFQSRRPNTSFCFLDIRSPGLGDTAMYLCATSIGGGVYNEQFFGPGTRLTVL.

This clonotype was seen once. The chain recombines TRBV30 with TRBJ1-1; tentatively, D is TRBD1 (5 bases). Germline V gene data show CDR1 as GTSNPN and CDR2 as SVGIG (reference sequence). Trimming cost V 1 base and J 5 bases, with 11 bases left between them. The CDR3 length is 13 residues. In DNA, the CDR3 is TGTGCCTGGAGTGAGGGGTGGAGGACTGAAGCTTTCTTT. This codes for CAWSEGWRTEAFF.

This clonotype was seen ten or more times. The chain carries TRBV29-1 and TRBJ1-1; TRBD1 aligns across 8 bases. Germline-derived CDR1 and CDR2 are SQVTM and ANQGSEA. V shed 6 bases and J 6 bases; nucleotides not matched to a gene: 6. CDR3 length: 12 residues. DNA for the CDR3: TGCAGCGTAGCACAGGGGGGCCCTGAAGCTTTCTTT. Translated, it gives CSVAQGGPEAFF.